Each of the 28 T cell receptor beta chains below was sequenced from the same sample in a study of regulatory T cells in long-lasting Graves disease. Time point noted: newly diagnosed GD, antithyroid drugs for less than 3 months. RNA extracted from PBMCs served as the sequencing template. Relying on iRepertoire HTBI primers and Arm-PCR of CDR3 regions, the team built TCR beta libraries. TCRdb redid the calling of the multiplex PCR reads with MiXCR, one entry per CDR3 protein. The table has roughly 500,000 distinct CDR3 sequences, around 15% seen once. These same records also appear under a second study, on T cells in Graves' hyperthyroidism and ophthalmopathy.

Sequencing was performed on peripheral blood mononuclear cells (PBMCs), taken at new diagnosis, from a patient treated with antithyroid drugs. The receptor set was obtained from a woman between 50 and 59 years old with Graves disease.

A remark on this clonotype: A single base separates this from a much larger clone, so it may be a read error. The CDR3 bases are TGTGCCAGCAGCCCCCCCGCGGGAGTCTACGGGCAGTACTTC. It specifies CASSPPAGVYGQYF. The gene calls are TRBV11-2 and TRBJ2-7; TRBD2 agrees at 7 bases. The CDR3 runs 14 residues. Germline CDR1 SGHAT, CDR2 FQNNGV.

This clonotype was seen many times. V usage is TRBV2 and J usage is TRBJ1-2, with 8 bases fitting TRBD1. From germline, CDR1 is SNHLY and CDR2 FYNNEI. The V and J ends lost 6 bases and 6 bases, in that order; junction bases with no gene match: 12. CDR3 length: 15 amino acids. Here the CDR3 DNA reads TGTGCCAGCAGCGCGACCCCGGACAGGGAGGATGGCTACACCTTC. This gives the protein CASSATPDREDGYTF. Variable domain in full (rest from reference TRBV2 and TRBJ1-2): EPEVTQTPSHQVTQMGQEVILRCVPISNHLYFYWYRQILGQKVEFLVSFYNNEISEKSEIFDDQFSVERPDGSNFTLKIRSTKLEDSAMYFCASSATPDREDGYTFGSGTRLTVV.

This clonotype was picked up many times. In DNA form, the CDR3 reads TGTGCCAGCAGCTTAGCGGGGACAGGGGGCAATGAGCAGTTCTTC. It codes for CASSLAGTGGNEQFF. This chain links TRBV7-9 with TRBJ2-1, with TRBD1 matching 11 bases. Germline-derived CDR1 and CDR2 are SEHNR and FQNEAQ (reference sequence). This CDR3 is built from 15 residues. The J segment lost 6 bases and the V segment lost 0 bases, leaving 1 base of the junction unmatched.

This clonotype was counted at least ten times. This chain connects TRBV28 to TRBJ2-7; 8 nucleotides align to TRBD1. This CDR3 is built from 15 residues. V was pared by 4 bases and J by 6 bases, with 11 bases of the junction left unmatched. CDR1 is MDHEN and CDR2 is SYDVKM in the germline V gene. CDR3 nucleotide sequence: TGTGCCAGCAGTTCCCCGGACAGGGCGTTTAGCGAGCAGTACTTC. Its translation: CASSSPDRAFSEQYF.

This clonotype was seen a handful of times. A junction boundary mismatches the germline segment, possibly from a read error. The chain recombines TRBV5-5 with TRBJ2-3; TRBD2 is a possible D gene (6 bases). CDR3 length equals 15 residues. Germline V gene sequence: CDR1 SGHKS, CDR2 YYEKEE (reference sequence). The CDR3 loop reads CASSDGSGAADTQCF. As DNA, the CDR3 is TGTGCCAGCAGCGATGGTAGCGGAGCGGCAGATACGCAGTGTTTT.

In this sample, this clonotype turned up a few times. The chain joins TRBV2 to TRBJ1-3; a weak D match, TRBD1 (6 bases). Germline V gene lookup returns CDR1 SNHLY and CDR2 FYNNEI. The CDR3 is made up of 16 amino acids. Trimming pared 4 bases from V and 1 base from J, leaving 14 bases between. CDR3 DNA sequence: TGTGCCAGCAGTGGATGGGGGGCAGGTTCTGGAAACACCATATATTTT. Protein sequence: CASSGWGAGSGNTIYF.

A single count supports this clonotype. The chain carries TRBV9 and TRBJ2-3; weak D call: TRBD2 (6 bases). This CDR3 comprises 17 residues. Trimming took off 0 bases at V and 2 bases at J, with 16 bases between the two ends. The germline V gene encodes CDR1 SGDLS and CDR2 YYNGEE. The CDR3: CASSVGPTGSTTDTQYF. The CDR3 nucleotides read TGTGCCAGCAGCGTAGGGCCCACCGGGAGTACCACAGATACGCAGTATTTT.

This clonotype was seen many times. The gene calls are TRBV11-2 and TRBJ2-3; D is perhaps TRBD2 (6 bases). The CDR3 extends over 16 amino acids. Germline V gene data show CDR1 as SGHAT and CDR2 as FQNNGV. V was cut by 3 bases and J by 2 bases, with 15 bases left in between. CDR3 region: CASSFFPGLFTDTQYF. The CDR3 DNA follows: TGTGCCAGCAGCTTTTTCCCGGGACTCTTCACAGATACGCAGTATTTT.

There are many counts of this clonotype. V usage is TRBV6-4 and J usage is TRBJ2-3; D may be TRBD1 or TRBD2 (5 bases each). V dropped 3 bases and J dropped 2 bases, with 12 bases sitting between them. The CDR3 consists of 15 residues. Per the germline V gene, CDR1 is MRHNA and CDR2 is SNTAGT. The CDR3 nucleotides read TGTGCCAGCAGTGAGGGACGGGAAAACACAGATACGCAGTATTTT. Encoded protein: CASSEGRENTDTQYF.

In this sample, this clonotype turned up a few times. The chain recombines TRBV5-4 with TRBJ2-7, with TRBD1 matching 9 bases. The V gene's germline CDR1 is SGHNT and CDR2 YYREEE (reference sequence). V lost 4 bases and J lost 0; bases outside the gene matches: 5. The CDR3 spans 15 residues. Here the CDR3 DNA reads TGTGCCAGCAGCATGGACAGGGGAAGCTCCTACGAGCAGTACTTC. The encoded protein is CASSMDRGSSYEQYF.

This clonotype was detected ten times or more. The chain carries TRBV6-5 and TRBJ2-7; 8 nucleotides line up with TRBD2. The ends lost 0 bases at V and 0 bases at J; junction bases unmatched: 4. Germline CDR1 is MNHEY and CDR2 is SVGAGI. The CDR3 has 16 residues. The CDR3 reads CASSYSGSGSSYEQYF. CDR3 bases: TGTGCCAGCAGTTACTCGGGCAGCGGGAGCTCCTACGAGCAGTACTTC.

This clonotype turned up a few times. This chain uses TRBV20-1 with TRBJ1-6; 7 bases are shared with TRBD1. V dropped 1 base and J dropped 5; count of bases not matched to a gene: 5. The CDR3 contains 15 residues. Germline values: CDR1 DFQATT, CDR2 SNEGSKA (reference sequence). The CDR3 DNA reads TGCAGTGCTAGAGTCCCCGGGACAGATAATTCACCCCTCCACTTT. Its protein is CSARVPGTDNSPLHF.

This clonotype was detected ten times or more. V is TRBV7-3 and J is TRBJ2-5; D gene unclear. Germline V gives CDR1 SGHTA, CDR2 FQGTGA. The V and J ends lost 5 bases and 2 bases respectively, with 9 bases between them. The CDR3 consists of 13 residues. DNA of the CDR3: TGTGCCAGCAGCCAAGGGCCTCAAGAGACCCAGTACTTC. Its translation is CASSQGPQETQYF.

In this sample, this clonotype turned up many times. This sequence joins TRBV28 and TRBJ2-7; 11 bases fit TRBD2. This CDR3 region has 14 residues. V lost 6 bases to trimming and J lost 4 bases; unmatched junction nucleotides: 5. CDR1 is MDHEN and CDR2 is SYDVKM in the germline V gene. The CDR3 protein is CASRLLAGVYEQYF. The CDR3 nucleotides read TGTGCCAGCAGACTACTAGCGGGAGTATACGAGCAGTACTTC. Variable domain in full (rest from reference TRBV28 and TRBJ2-7): DVKVTQSSRYLVKRTGEKVFLECVQDMDHENMFWYRQDPGLGLRLIYFSYDVKMKEKGDIPEGYSVSREKKERFSLILESASTNQTSMYLCASRLLAGVYEQYFGPGTRLTVT.

This clonotype occurred once. The chain combines TRBV29-1 with TRBJ2-7; TRBD2 matches at 7 bases. CDR1 and CDR2 from the germline V gene are SQVTM and ANQGSEA. The CDR3 is 12 residues long. J lost 5 bases, V lost 3 bases, and 4 bases had no gene match. The CDR3 bases are TGCAGCGTTGAGGGGGGGACCGACGAGCAGTACTTC. It specifies CSVEGGTDEQYF.

This sequence joins TRBV6-9 and TRBJ1-2; TRBD1 is a possible D gene (5 bases). V shed 3 bases and J shed 4 bases, with 12 bases lying between them. The CDR3 has 14 amino acids. The V gene's germline CDR1 is MNHGY and CDR2 SVAAGI. CDR3 sequence: CASSYERDGYGYTF. The CDR3 DNA sequence: TGTGCCAGCAGTTACGAGAGGGACGGCTATGGCTACACCTTC.

This clonotype was seen ten or more times. The chain carries TRBV2 and TRBJ2-3; D is unclear. Germline V CDR1 and CDR2: SNHLY, FYNNEI. The CDR3 runs 13 residues. V was shortened by 3 bases and J by 6 bases, with 10 bases between the two germline ends. The CDR3 DNA is TGTGCCAGCAGTGATGCGGATTTGGATACGCAGTATTTT. Protein product: CASSDADLDTQYF.

V usage is TRBV5-1 and J usage is TRBJ2-6; possible D gene TRBD1, 5 bases. The germline gives CDR1 SGHRS, CDR2 YFSETQ. Trimming left V 4 bases short and J 1 base short, with 12 bases between. The CDR3 extends over 16 amino acids. As DNA, the CDR3 is TGCGCCAGCAGCCACATCCAGGGATCTGGGGCCAACGTCCTGACTTTC. Its translation: CASSHIQGSGANVLTF.

The V call is TRBV12-3 or TRBV12-4, the J call TRBJ2-6, with D hard to call. The germline V and J ends were trimmed by 5 bases and 5 bases, with 10 bases remaining between them. This CDR3 contains 14 residues. The CDR3, as DNA: TGTGCCAGCAGTCGCTCGGAGTGGGCCAACGTCCTGACTTTC. This codes for CASSRSEWANVLTF.

Ten or more counts support this clonotype. J is TRBJ1-4 and V is TRBV11-2, with D unclear. Germline V CDR1 and CDR2: SGHAT, FQNNGV. This CDR3 region has 16 residues. V was shortened by 5 bases and J by 8 bases, with 21 bases between the two germline ends. As DNA, the CDR3 is TGTGCCAGCAGCACCACCCTCCAAGGGATAAGGGAAAAACTGTTTTTT. Protein product: CASSTTLQGIREKLFF. The full variable domain, with the rest looked up from reference TRBV11-2 and TRBJ1-4, is EAGVAQSPRYKIIEKRQSVAFWCNPISGHATLYWYQQILGQGPKLLIQFQNNGVVDDSQLPKDRFSAERLKGVDSTLKIQPAKLEDSAVYLCASSTTLQGIREKLFFGSGTQLSVL.

This chain connects TRBV7-9 to TRBJ1-1; maybe TRBD1 (6 bases). V lost 4 bases to trimming and J lost 6 bases, with 30 bases between them. Germline V lookup: CDR1 SEHNR, CDR2 FQNEAQ (reference sequence). This CDR3 has 19 residues. CDR3 region: CASSSKRPGDIRPWAEAFF. The CDR3 DNA sequence: TGTGCCAGCAGCTCGAAGAGGCCCGGGGACATACGACCTTGGGCTGAAGCTTTCTTT.

The chain recombines TRBV3-1 with TRBJ2-1; the D gene is possibly TRBD1 (5 bases). Trimming stripped 4 bases from V and 4 bases from J, with 17 bases between. The germline CDR1 and CDR2 sequences are LGHDT and YNNKEL (reference sequence). The CDR3 extends over 16 amino acids. The CDR3 coding sequence is TGTGCCAGCAGCCTTAGTCGGACACACCAATACAATGAGCAGTTCTTC. The encoded protein is CASSLSRTHQYNEQFF.

This clonotype occurred many times. V usage is TRBV2 and J usage is TRBJ1-5; D not resolved. The V end lost 1 base, the J end lost 2 bases, and 6 bases lay between the germline ends. CDR3 length: 14 amino acids. Germline assignment: CDR1 SNHLY and CDR2 FYNNEI. The CDR3 reads CASSEVVGNQPQHF. The CDR3, as DNA: TGTGCCAGCAGTGAAGTGGTGGGCAATCAGCCCCAGCATTTT.

This clonotype was observed many times. The rearrangement uses TRBV11-1 and TRBJ2-3; D is undetermined. The CDR3 consists of 13 residues. V was cut by 6 bases and J by 3 bases, with 10 bases left in between. Germline V lookup: CDR1 SGHAT, CDR2 FQDESV (reference sequence). The CDR3 spells CASRSKGTDTQYF. CDR3 sequence (DNA): TGTGCCAGCAGGTCCAAGGGTACAGATACGCAGTATTTT.

This clonotype has ten or more counts. The chain is built from TRBV7-9 and TRBJ2-4, with a weak D call TRBD2 (6 bases). From germline, CDR1 is SEHNR and CDR2 FQNEAQ (reference sequence). The CDR3 totals 15 residues. V was cut by 1 base and J by 9 bases, with 16 bases left in between. The CDR3 loop is CASSLVAEEGSIQYF. The DNA of the CDR3 is TGTGCCAGCAGCTTAGTAGCCGAGGAGGGGTCCATTCAGTACTTC.

The table lists this clonotype with a count of one. V is TRBV20-1 and J is TRBJ1-6; no clear D gene. The CDR3 has 12 amino acids. Germline values: CDR1 DFQATT, CDR2 SNEGSKA (reference sequence). Trimming cost V 5 bases and J 9 bases, with 11 bases left between them. The CDR3: CSAGFTGSPLHF. Here the CDR3 DNA reads TGCAGTGCTGGTTTTACCGGTTCACCCCTCCACTTT.

This clonotype has more than one count but fewer than ten. V is TRBV28 and J is TRBJ2-1; 8 bases align to TRBD1. Germline CDR1 MDHEN, CDR2 SYDVKM. This CDR3 comprises 15 residues. J gave up 2 bases and V 6 bases, and 6 bases lay outside the gene matches. CDR3 nucleotides: TGTGCCAGCAGCACCGACAGGGGAACCTACAATGAGCAGTTCTTC. Its protein is CASSTDRGTYNEQFF.

This clonotype has more than one count but fewer than ten. This chain connects TRBV5-1 to TRBJ2-2; 8 positions agree with TRBD2. CDR1 and CDR2 from the germline V gene are SGHRS and YFSETQ. Trimming removed 3 bases from V and 3 bases from J; junction bases left unmatched: 4. The CDR3 runs 15 residues. CDR3 region: CASSWTSKDTGELFF. CDR3 sequence (DNA): TGCGCCAGCAGCTGGACTAGCAAGGACACCGGGGAGCTGTTTTTT.